The sequence of this T cell receptor beta chain was determined in a study of CD8+CD57+ T cells in acquired aplastic anemia. Findings and limits, study-wide: The study found no significant CD8+ Simpson's diversity difference between patients and controls.

The germline V and J ends were trimmed by 3 bases and 3 bases, with 20 bases remaining between them. The CDR3 extends over 16 amino acids. From germline, CDR1 is SQVTM and CDR2 ANQGSEA. Points on this clonotype: Its antigen is unknown.

Genomic DNA templated the TCR beta VDJ and CDR3 profiling. From the reads, TCRdb called clonotypes with MiXCR, one entry per CDR3 protein. The sample has just over 150,000 distinct CDR3 sequences, 45% to 55% seen once. Patients picked for sequencing had shown CD8+CD57+ cell expansion detected by flow cytometry. What was sequenced was sorted CD4+, CD8+, or CD8+CD57+ T cells (not recorded which) from PBMCs. The TCR sequence derives from a human donor with aplastic anemia. The rearrangement joins TRBV29-1 to TRBJ1-2, with a possible D match to TRBD1 (6 bases). The CDR3: CSVENAGQDSHYGYTF. The CDR3 DNA follows: TGCAGCGTTGAGAATGCTGGTCAGGACAGCCACTATGGCTACACCTTC.